The source of this T cell receptor (beta chain) is a study of OX40 agonist ivuxolimab in advanced cancers. Study conclusions and caveats: Dosing at 0.1 to 3.0 mg/kg was accompanied by clonal expansion of CD4+ and CD8+ blood T cells by week 6. On average, a greater number of expanded clones characterised CD8+ T cells relative to CD4+.

Clones were sequenced by immunoSEQ multiplex PCR, and TCRdb holds only the in-frame ones, with some missing. Seen here are about 72,000 clones, 75% to 90% observed once, and the top ten hold roughly 0.94%. Details on this clone: As yet, its antigen is unknown.

This CDR3 is 14 amino acids long. Germline CDR1 SGHNT, CDR2 YYREEE (reference sequence). The V and J ends lost 4 bases and 3 bases respectively, with 14 bases between them. If patients had autoimmune disease history or systemic immunosuppression, they were excluded. The sampling schedule covered blood at baseline, cycle 4 day 1, and cycle 7 day 1. The gene calls are TRBV5-4 and TRBJ2-7; D ambiguous. Specimen: CD4+ or CD8+ T cells sorted from blood, collected in a trial of the OX40 agonist ivuxolimab. This receptor was identified in an adult with an advanced solid tumor such as melanoma, head and neck, liver or kidney cancer. The CDR3 region is CASSLGSGLYEQYF. The CDR3 bases are TGTGCCAGCAGCCTGGGGTCAGGTCTCTACGAGCAGTACTTC.